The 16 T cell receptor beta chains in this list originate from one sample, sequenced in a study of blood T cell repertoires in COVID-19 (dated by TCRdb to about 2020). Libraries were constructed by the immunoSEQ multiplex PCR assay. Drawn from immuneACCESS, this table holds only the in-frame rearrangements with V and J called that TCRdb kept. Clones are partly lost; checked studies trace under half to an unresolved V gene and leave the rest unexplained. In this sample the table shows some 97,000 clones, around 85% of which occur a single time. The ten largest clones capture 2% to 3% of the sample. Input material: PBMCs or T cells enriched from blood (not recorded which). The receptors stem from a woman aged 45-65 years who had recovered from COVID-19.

The CDR3 DNA reads as TGTGCCAGTAACAGGGCGCTAAACACCGGGGAGCTGTTTTTT. Translated: CASNRALNTGELFF. The chain has TRBV9 and TRBJ2-2; weak D call: TRBD1 (6 bases). V lost 8 bases and J 2 bases, leaving 13 bases between the germline ends. The germline V gene has CDR1 SGDLS and CDR2 YYNGEE. This CDR3 is 14 amino acids long.

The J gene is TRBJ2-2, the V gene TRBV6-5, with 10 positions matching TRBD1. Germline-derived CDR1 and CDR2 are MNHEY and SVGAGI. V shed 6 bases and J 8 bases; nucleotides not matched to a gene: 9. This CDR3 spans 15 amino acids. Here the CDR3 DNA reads TGTGCCAGCAGAAGACAGGGGGCGCTCCCAGGGGAGCTGTTTTTT. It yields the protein CASRRQGALPGELFF.

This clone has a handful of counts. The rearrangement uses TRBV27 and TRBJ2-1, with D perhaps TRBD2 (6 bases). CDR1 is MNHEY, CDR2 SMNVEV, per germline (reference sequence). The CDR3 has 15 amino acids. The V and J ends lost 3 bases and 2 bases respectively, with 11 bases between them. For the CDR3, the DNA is TGTGCCAGCAGTTTGGCCGGGGGACCCTACAATGAGCAGTTCTTC. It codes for CASSLAGGPYNEQFF.

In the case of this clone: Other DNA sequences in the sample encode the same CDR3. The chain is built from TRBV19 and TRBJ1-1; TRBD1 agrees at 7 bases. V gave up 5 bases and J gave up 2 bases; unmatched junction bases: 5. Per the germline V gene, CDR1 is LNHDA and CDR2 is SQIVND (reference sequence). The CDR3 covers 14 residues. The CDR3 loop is CASSRDRRNTEAFF. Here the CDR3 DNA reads TGTGCCAGTAGTCGGGACAGAAGAAACACTGAAGCTTTCTTT.

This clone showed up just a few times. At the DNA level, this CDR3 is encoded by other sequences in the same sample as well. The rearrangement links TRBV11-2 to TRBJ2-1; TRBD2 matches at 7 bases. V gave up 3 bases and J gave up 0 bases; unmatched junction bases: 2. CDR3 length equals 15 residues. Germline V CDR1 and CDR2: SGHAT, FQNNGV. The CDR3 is CASSFGRSSYNEQFF. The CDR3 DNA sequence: TGTGCCAGCAGCTTCGGGAGGAGCTCCTACAATGAGCAGTTCTTC.

CDR3 residues: CASSAVGGTEAFF. CDR3 nucleotides: TGTGCCAGCAGTGCCGTGGGGGGCACTGAAGCTTTCTTT. This chain joins TRBV28 and TRBJ1-1, with D possibly TRBD1 on 5 matching bases. This CDR3 has 13 residues. Trimming took 5 bases from V and 4 from J, leaving 11 bases between them. Germline CDR1 and CDR2: MDHEN and SYDVKM.

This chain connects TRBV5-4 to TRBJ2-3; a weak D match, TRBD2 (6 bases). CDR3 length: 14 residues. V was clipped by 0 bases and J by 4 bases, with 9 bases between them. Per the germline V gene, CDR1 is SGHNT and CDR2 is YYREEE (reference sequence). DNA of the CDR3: TGTGCCAGCAGCTTGGCCCCGGGGGCAGATACGCAGTATTTT. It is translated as CASSLAPGADTQYF.

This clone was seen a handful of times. The CDR3 DNA reads as TGTGCCAGCAGCCAGGACAGGGGGAAGACCCAGTACTTC. This translates into CASSQDRGKTQYF. V and J are TRBV5-8 and TRBJ2-5; 10 bases match TRBD1. In germline, CDR1 is SGHTS, CDR2 YDEGEE. With 4 bases clipped from V and 6 bases from J, the junction kept 3 bases outside the gene matches. The CDR3 loop spans 13 amino acids.

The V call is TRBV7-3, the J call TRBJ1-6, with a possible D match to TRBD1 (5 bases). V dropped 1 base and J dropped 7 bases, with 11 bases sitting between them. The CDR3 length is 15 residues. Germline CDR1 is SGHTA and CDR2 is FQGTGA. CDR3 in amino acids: CASSLNGPGNSPLHF. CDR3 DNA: TGTGCCAGCAGCTTAAATGGGCCAGGGAATTCACCCCTCCACTTT.

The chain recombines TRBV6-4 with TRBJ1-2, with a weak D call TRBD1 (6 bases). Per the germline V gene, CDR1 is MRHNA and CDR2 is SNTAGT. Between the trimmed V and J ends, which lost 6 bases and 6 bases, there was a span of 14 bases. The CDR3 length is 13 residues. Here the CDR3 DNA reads TGTGCCAGCAGAAACCCAGGGGTTAATGGCTACACCTTC. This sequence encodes CASRNPGVNGYTF.

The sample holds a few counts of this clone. CDR3 region: CASSVGGSGGSETQYF. The CDR3 DNA reads TGTGCCAGCAGCGTAGGGGGTAGCGGGGGCTCAGAGACCCAGTACTTC. The chain employs TRBV9 and TRBJ2-5, with 9 positions matching TRBD2. Germline lookup yields CDR1 SGDLS and CDR2 YYNGEE. CDR3 length: 16 residues. V lost 0 bases and J lost 4; bases outside the gene matches: 7. Using reference TRBV9 and TRBJ2-5 for the parts outside the CDR3, the full variable domain is DSGVTQTPKHLITATGQRVTLRCSPRSGDLSVYWYQQSLDQGLQFLIQYYNGEERAKGNILERFSAQQFPDLHSELNLSSLELGDSALYFCASSVGGSGGSETQYFGPGTRLLVL.

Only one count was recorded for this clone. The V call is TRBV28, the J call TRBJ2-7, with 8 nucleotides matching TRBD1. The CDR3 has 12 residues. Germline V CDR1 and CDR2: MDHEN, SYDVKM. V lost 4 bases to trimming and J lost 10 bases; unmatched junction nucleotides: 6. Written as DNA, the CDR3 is TGTGCCAGCAGTTCTATAACAGGGGGACAGTACTTC. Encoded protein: CASSSITGGQYF. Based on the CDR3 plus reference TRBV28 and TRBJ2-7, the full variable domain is DVKVTQSSRYLVKRTGEKVFLECVQDMDHENMFWYRQDPGLGLRLIYFSYDVKMKEKGDIPEGYSVSREKKERFSLILESASTNQTSMYLCASSSITGGQYFGPGTRLTVT.

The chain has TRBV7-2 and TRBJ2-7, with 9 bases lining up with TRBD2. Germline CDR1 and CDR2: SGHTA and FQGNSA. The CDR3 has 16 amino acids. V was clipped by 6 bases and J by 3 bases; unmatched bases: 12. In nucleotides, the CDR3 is TGTGCCAGCAGTCTAGCGGGATACAGTAGATACTACGAGCAGTACTTC. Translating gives CASSLAGYSRYYEQYF. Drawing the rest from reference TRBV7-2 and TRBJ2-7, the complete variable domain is GAGVSQSPSNKVTEKGKDVELRCDPISGHTALYWYRQSLGQGLEFLIYFQGNSAPDKSGLPSDRFSAERTGGSVSTLTIQRTQQEDSAVYLCASSLAGYSRYYEQYFGPGTRLTVT.

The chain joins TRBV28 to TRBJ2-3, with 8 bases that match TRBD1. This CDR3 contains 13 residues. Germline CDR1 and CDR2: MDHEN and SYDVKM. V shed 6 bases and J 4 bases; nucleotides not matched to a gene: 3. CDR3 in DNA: TGTGCCAGCAGGGGACAGGCTCCAGATACGCAGTATTTT. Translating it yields CASRGQAPDTQYF.

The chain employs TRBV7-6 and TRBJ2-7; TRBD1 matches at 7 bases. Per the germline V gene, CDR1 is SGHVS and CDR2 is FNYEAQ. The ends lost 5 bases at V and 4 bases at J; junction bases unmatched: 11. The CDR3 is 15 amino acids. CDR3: CASSPRQGQGYEQYF. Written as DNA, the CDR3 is TGTGCCAGCAGCCCCCGACAGGGCCAGGGGTACGAGCAGTACTTC.

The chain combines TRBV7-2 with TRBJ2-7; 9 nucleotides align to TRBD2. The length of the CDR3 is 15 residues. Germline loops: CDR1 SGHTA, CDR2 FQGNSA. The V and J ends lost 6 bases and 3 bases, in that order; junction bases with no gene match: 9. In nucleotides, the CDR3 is TGTGCCAGCAGTTACAGCGGGGGGTCCGACTACGAGCAGTACTTC. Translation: CASSYSGGSDYEQYF.